This is a list of T cell receptor beta chains from one sample in a study of identical twins. TCRdb reprocessed the 5' RACE reads with MiXCR, giving one entry per CDR3 protein. The sample consists of approximately 500,000 distinct CDR3 sequences, more than 20% of them appearing once. The data were also submitted as part of a second study, on T cells expressing NK-cell markers.

Sample: CD4+ T cells sorted from blood. Every receptor here comes from a woman younger than 30 in good health. Each CDR3 is given with its conserved first and last residue. The order of the fields is V gene, J gene, CDR3 protein.

v_call: TRBV6-1; j_call: TRBJ1-1; cdr3_aa: CASRRQSASVGEAFF
v_call: TRBV10-3; j_call: TRBJ1-2; cdr3_aa: CAIKPGTAGGYTF
v_call: TRBV3-1; j_call: TRBJ2-7; cdr3_aa: CASSQDGLAGNEQYF
v_call: TRBV5-5; j_call: TRBJ2-5; cdr3_aa: CASSLEDRGGSETQYF
v_call: TRBV9; j_call: TRBJ2-1; cdr3_aa: CASSVVGQGNNEQFF
v_call: TRBV12-3/TRBV12-4; j_call: TRBJ2-5; cdr3_aa: CASRREQETQYF
v_call: TRBV11-2; j_call: TRBJ2-3; cdr3_aa: CASDRGGGTDTQYF
v_call: TRBV7-9; j_call: TRBJ2-3; cdr3_aa: CASSPTAGGRTDTQYF
v_call: TRBV27; j_call: TRBJ1-1; cdr3_aa: CASSLSGGGGTEAFF
v_call: TRBV20-1; j_call: TRBJ2-7; cdr3_aa: CSANQGGDLYEQYF
v_call: TRBV5-1; j_call: TRBJ2-1; cdr3_aa: CASSSGLAGVSYNEQFF
v_call: TRBV12-3/TRBV12-4; j_call: TRBJ2-5; cdr3_aa: CASSALAGPRETQYF
v_call: TRBV5-6; j_call: TRBJ2-1; cdr3_aa: CASSLDSGGSYNEQFF
v_call: TRBV11-1; j_call: TRBJ2-3; cdr3_aa: CASSHTGFGDTQYF
v_call: TRBV5-1; j_call: TRBJ2-5; cdr3_aa: CASSLAGGQETQYF
v_call: TRBV5-1; j_call: TRBJ2-1; cdr3_aa: CASSLQWDRENEQFF
v_call: TRBV20-1; j_call: TRBJ2-5; cdr3_aa: CSASIRDSQETQYF
v_call: TRBV5-1; j_call: TRBJ2-7; cdr3_aa: CASSTEPGGTGEQYF
v_call: TRBV29-1; j_call: TRBJ2-1; cdr3_aa: CSADSQGTSYNEQFF
v_call: TRBV20-1; j_call: TRBJ2-3; cdr3_aa: CSARKTARLTDTQYF
v_call: TRBV2; j_call: TRBJ2-7; cdr3_aa: CASRRGQGVDEQYF
v_call: TRBV11-2; j_call: TRBJ2-1; cdr3_aa: CASSFVRHNEQFF
v_call: TRBV10-1; j_call: TRBJ1-3; cdr3_aa: CASSESTEPSGNTIYF
v_call: TRBV10-3; j_call: TRBJ2-3; cdr3_aa: CAITRGRAADTQYF
v_call: TRBV18; j_call: TRBJ1-1; cdr3_aa: CASSPPRGAMNTEAFF
v_call: TRBV6-4; j_call: TRBJ2-2; cdr3_aa: CASSARPQGIANTGELFF
v_call: TRBV5-1; j_call: TRBJ2-1; cdr3_aa: CASRTGTYNEQFF
v_call: TRBV5-6; j_call: TRBJ2-1; cdr3_aa: CASSLGGPLYNEQFF
v_call: TRBV6-1; j_call: TRBJ2-7; cdr3_aa: CASSRVGNGYEQYF
v_call: TRBV30; j_call: TRBJ2-7; cdr3_aa: CAWSPKYEQYF
v_call: TRBV6-1; j_call: TRBJ2-2; cdr3_aa: CASSVRRTEAGELFF
v_call: TRBV3-1; j_call: TRBJ2-3; cdr3_aa: CASGTSGGDTQYF
v_call: TRBV29-1; j_call: TRBJ2-7; cdr3_aa: CSVVYDLYEQYF
v_call: TRBV29-1; j_call: TRBJ1-5; cdr3_aa: CSVGPGSNQPQHF
v_call: TRBV3-1; j_call: TRBJ2-5; cdr3_aa: CASSRRGGETQYF
v_call: TRBV3-1; j_call: TRBJ2-7; cdr3_aa: CASSLTGTSPYEQYF
v_call: TRBV20-1; j_call: TRBJ2-1; cdr3_aa: CSAIGTSGVPYNEQFF
v_call: TRBV10-3; j_call: TRBJ1-3; cdr3_aa: CAISGGENSGNTIYF
v_call: TRBV20-1; j_call: TRBJ2-2; cdr3_aa: CSASRGQNTGELFF
v_call: TRBV29-1; j_call: TRBJ1-1; cdr3_aa: CSVGATEAFF